Following are 15 T cell receptor beta chains from one sample sequenced in a study of CD8 T cells in Susac syndrome. Random hexamers were used to reverse transcribe an amount of roughly 0.45 to 1 ug RNA. MiXCR was run by TCRdb on the immunoSEQ multiplex PCR reads, yielding one entry per CDR3 protein. The sample carries around 190,000 distinct CDR3 sequences, about 95% recorded once. The sequenced sample consisted of CD8+ T cells from PBMCs. These receptors were collected from a human donor with multiple sclerosis.

This chain connects TRBV9 to TRBJ1-2; 8 positions agree with TRBD1. Germline trimming cut 7 bases from V and 4 bases from J; bases unmatched to any gene: 12. The CDR3 has 15 residues. The germline V gene has CDR1 SGDLS and CDR2 YYNGEE. Here the CDR3 reads CASATGGASGYGYTF. Written as DNA, the CDR3 is TGTGCCAGCGCCACAGGGGGTGCTTCCGGCTATGGCTACACCTTC.

V usage is TRBV3-1 and J usage is TRBJ2-1; 13 nucleotides align to TRBD2. Losses at the gene ends were 5 bases for V and 10 bases for J; bases not matched to a gene: 5. Germline CDR1 LGHDT, CDR2 YNNKEL (reference sequence). CDR3 length equals 14 residues. The DNA of the CDR3 is TGTGCCAGCAGCGTTACGACTAGCGGGGGGGAGCAGTTCTTC. This gives the protein CASSVTTSGGEQFF.

V gene TRBV20-1 combines with J gene TRBJ1-2; D ambiguous. V lost 0 bases and J lost 0, with 11 bases in between. The CDR3 spans 15 residues. CDR1 is DFQATT and CDR2 is SNEGSKA in the germline V gene (reference sequence). CDR3 amino acids: CSARDEAAANYGYTF. For the CDR3, the DNA is TGCAGTGCTAGAGATGAGGCAGCAGCTAACTATGGCTACACCTTC.

The chain uses TRBV6-2 or TRBV6-3 and TRBJ2-1; D is undetermined. V was clipped by 2 bases and J by 5 bases, with 7 bases between them. The CDR3 length is 13 residues. Germline CDR1 is MNHEY and CDR2 is SVGEGT. CDR3 coding DNA: TGTGCCAGCAGTTACCAGAGAAACAATGAGCAGTTCTTC. Its translation: CASSYQRNNEQFF.

This clonotype was counted a single time. This chain connects TRBV12-3 or TRBV12-4 to TRBJ1-2, with unresolved D. V was cut by 4 bases and J by 1 base, with 7 bases left in between. The CDR3 sequence is 13 residues long. This CDR3 is CASSSILNYGYTF. For the CDR3, the DNA is TGTGCCAGCAGTTCTATCCTTAACTATGGCTACACCTTC.

The genes are TRBV13 and TRBJ2-7; either TRBD1 or TRBD2 may supply D (7 bases each). From germline, CDR1 is PRHDT and CDR2 FYEKMQ (reference sequence). This CDR3 contains 15 residues. Trimming cost V 10 bases and J 4 bases, with 23 bases left between them. CDR3 region: CATTLGGGGMYEQYF. The CDR3 nucleotides read TGTGCCACTACCCTAGGGGGCGGGGGTATGTACGAGCAGTACTTC. The full variable domain, with the rest looked up from reference TRBV13 and TRBJ2-7, is AAGVIQSPRHLIKEKRETATLKCYPIPRHDTVYWYQQGPGQDPQFLISFYEKMQSDKGSIPDRFSAQQFSDYHSELNMSSLELGDSALYFCATTLGGGGMYEQYFGPGTRLTVT.

The chain couples TRBV20-1 to TRBJ2-3, with D perhaps matching TRBD2 (5 bases). Trimming took 0 bases from V and 3 from J, leaving 16 bases between them. The CDR3 loop spans 16 amino acids. Germline V gene lookup returns CDR1 DFQATT and CDR2 SNEGSKA (reference sequence). The CDR3 nucleotides are TGCAGTGCTAGAGATCTAACCGGGATTGAGACAGATACGCAGTATTTT. Residues: CSARDLTGIETDTQYF.

This chain links TRBV3-1 with TRBJ2-1; D is possibly TRBD2 (5 bases). Germline CDR1 is LGHDT and CDR2 is YNNKEL (reference sequence). The CDR3 runs 14 residues. V was cut by 5 bases and J by 4 bases, with 12 bases left in between. The CDR3 nucleotides are TGTGCCAGCAGCTCATCCGGGATGTACAATGAGCAGTTCTTC. Protein: CASSSSGMYNEQFF.

The V call is TRBV7-3, the J call TRBJ1-1; D unresolved. The CDR3 spans 15 residues. The germline V gene encodes CDR1 SGHTA and CDR2 FQGTGA. V was trimmed by 2 bases and J by 3 bases, leaving 13 bases between them. CDR3 loop: CASSLSSREHTEAFF. In nucleotides, the CDR3 is TGTGCCAGCAGCTTATCGTCTAGGGAGCACACTGAAGCTTTCTTT.

The chain links TRBV7-6 to TRBJ2-1; a possible D gene is TRBD2 (6 bases). The ends were cut back, 1 base at V and 6 bases at J, with 13 bases in the middle. CDR1 SGHVS and CDR2 FNYEAQ come from the germline V gene. CDR3 size: 15 residues. In DNA, the CDR3 is TGTGCCAGCAGCTTAGGTTCGGGAGTCAGCAATGAGCAGTTCTTC. Translated, it gives CASSLGSGVSNEQFF.

The rearrangement uses TRBV11-2 and TRBJ2-7, with a tentative D call TRBD2 (5 bases). V lost 1 base to trimming and J lost 2 bases, with 12 bases between them. This CDR3 has 15 amino acids. Germline V gene sequence: CDR1 SGHAT, CDR2 FQNNGV. CDR3: CASSLAFGVAYEQYF. CDR3 DNA: TGTGCCAGCAGCTTAGCGTTCGGGGTAGCCTACGAGCAGTACTTC.

The chain has TRBV4-1 and TRBJ2-1; D is undetermined. The CDR3 is made up of 14 amino acids. V was cut by 3 bases and J by 4 bases, with 10 bases left in between. Germline V lookup: CDR1 MGHRA, CDR2 YSYEKL. CDR3 amino acids: CASSHLHGYNEQFF. The CDR3 region has the DNA TGCGCCAGCAGCCACCTACACGGATACAATGAGCAGTTCTTC.

The chain is built from TRBV20-1 and TRBJ2-3; the match to TRBD2 covers 9 bases. The CDR3 runs to 17 residues. V shed 2 bases, J shed 0 bases, and the junction held 9 bases outside the gene matches. CDR1 and CDR2 (germline): DFQATT, SNEGSKA (reference sequence). The CDR3 here is CSARPYYGTSSTDTQYF. The CDR3 nucleotides read TGCAGTGCTAGACCCTACTACGGGACTAGCAGCACAGATACGCAGTATTTT.

The CDR3 DNA follows: TGTGCTAGTGGTGCCGGGACAGGGAGCAATCAGCCCCAGCATTTT. Translated, it gives CASGAGTGSNQPQHF. This rearrangement joins TRBV12-5 to TRBJ1-5, with 9 bases that match TRBD1. The germline V gene encodes CDR1 LGHNT and CDR2 FRNRAP. The CDR3 runs 15 residues. J was trimmed by 1 base and V by 5 bases; bases with no gene match: 3. Full variable domain (outside the CDR3, taken from reference TRBV12-5 and TRBJ1-5): DARVTQTPRHKVTEMGQEVTMRCQPILGHNTVFWYRQTMMQGLELLAYFRNRAPLDDSGMPKDRFSAEMPDATLATLKIQPSEPRDSAVYFCASGAGTGSNQPQHFGDGTRLSIL.

The V gene is TRBV5-4, the J gene TRBJ1-2, with 7 bases aligning to TRBD1. Per germline, CDR1 SGHNT and CDR2 YYREEE (reference sequence). Losses at the gene ends were 1 base for V and 7 bases for J; bases not matched to a gene: 10. CDR3 length: 15 amino acids. CDR3 in amino acids: CASSLTETGTFGYTF. The CDR3, as DNA: TGTGCCAGCAGCTTGACCGAGACAGGGACTTTTGGCTACACCTTC. Full variable domain (rest looked up from reference TRBV5-4 and TRBJ1-2): ETGVTQSPTHLIKTRGQQVTLRCSSQSGHNTVSWYQQALGQGPQFIFQYYREEENGRGNFPPRFSGLQFPNYSSELNVNALELDDSALYLCASSLTETGTFGYTFGSGTRLTVV.